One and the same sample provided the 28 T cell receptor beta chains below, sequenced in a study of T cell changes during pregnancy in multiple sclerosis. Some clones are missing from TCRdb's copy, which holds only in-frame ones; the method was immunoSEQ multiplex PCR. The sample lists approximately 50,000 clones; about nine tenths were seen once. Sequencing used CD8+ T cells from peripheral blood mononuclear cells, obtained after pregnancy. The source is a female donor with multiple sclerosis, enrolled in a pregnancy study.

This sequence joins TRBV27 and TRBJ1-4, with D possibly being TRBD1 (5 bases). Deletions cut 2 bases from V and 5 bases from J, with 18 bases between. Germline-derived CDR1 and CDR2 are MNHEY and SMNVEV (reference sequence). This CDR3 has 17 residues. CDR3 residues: CASSLAGQGHWNEKLFF. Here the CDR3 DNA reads TGTGCCAGCAGTTTAGCCGGACAAGGTCATTGGAATGAAAAACTGTTTTTT.

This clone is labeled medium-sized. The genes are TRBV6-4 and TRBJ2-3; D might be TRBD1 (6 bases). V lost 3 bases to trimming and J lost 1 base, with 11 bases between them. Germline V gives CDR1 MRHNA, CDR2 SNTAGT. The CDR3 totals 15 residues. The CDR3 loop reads CASSESAGGTDTQYF. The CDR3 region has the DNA TGTGCCAGCAGTGAATCGGCAGGGGGCACAGATACGCAGTATTTT.

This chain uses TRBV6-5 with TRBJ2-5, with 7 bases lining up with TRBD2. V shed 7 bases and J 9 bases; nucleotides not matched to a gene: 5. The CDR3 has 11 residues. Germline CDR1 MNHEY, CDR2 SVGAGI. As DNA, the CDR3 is TGTGCCAGCACCCTGGGGGGGGCCCAGTACTTC. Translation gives CASTLGGAQYF.

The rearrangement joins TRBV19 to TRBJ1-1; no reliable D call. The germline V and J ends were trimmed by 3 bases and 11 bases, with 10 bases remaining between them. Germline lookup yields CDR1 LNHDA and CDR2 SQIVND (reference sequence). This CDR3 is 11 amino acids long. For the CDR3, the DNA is TGTGCCAGTAGTATCTTAACTGCGGCTTTCTTT. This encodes CASSILTAAFF.

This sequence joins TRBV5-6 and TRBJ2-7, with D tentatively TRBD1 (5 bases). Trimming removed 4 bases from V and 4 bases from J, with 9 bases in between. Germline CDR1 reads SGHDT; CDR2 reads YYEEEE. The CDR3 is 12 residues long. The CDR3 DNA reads TGTGCCAGCAGCATCGGACATTACGAGCAGTACTTC. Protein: CASSIGHYEQYF. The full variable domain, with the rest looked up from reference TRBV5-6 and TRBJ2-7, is DAGVTQSPTHLIKTRGQQVTLRCSPKSGHDTVSWYQQALGQGPQFIFQYYEEEERQRGNFPDRFSGHQFPNYSSELNVNALLLGDSALYLCASSIGHYEQYFGPGTRLTVT.

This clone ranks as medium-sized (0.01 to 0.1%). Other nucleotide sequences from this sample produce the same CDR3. CDR3 sequence reads: CASSEDVGGAFF. CDR3 nucleotide sequence: TGTGCCAGCAGTGAAGATGTGGGGGGAGCTTTCTTT. The rearrangement uses TRBV6-1 and TRBJ1-1; D may be TRBD1 (5 bases). With 1 base removed from V and 10 bases from J, the gap between germline ends came to 10 bases. The CDR3 sequence is 12 residues long. The V gene's germline CDR1 is MNHNS and CDR2 SASEGT.

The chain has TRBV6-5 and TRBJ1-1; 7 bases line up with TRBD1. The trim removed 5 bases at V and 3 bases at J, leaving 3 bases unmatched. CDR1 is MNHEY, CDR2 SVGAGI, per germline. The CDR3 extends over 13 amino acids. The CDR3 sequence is CASSDREYTEAFF. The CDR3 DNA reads TGTGCCAGCAGTGACAGGGAGTACACTGAAGCTTTCTTT.

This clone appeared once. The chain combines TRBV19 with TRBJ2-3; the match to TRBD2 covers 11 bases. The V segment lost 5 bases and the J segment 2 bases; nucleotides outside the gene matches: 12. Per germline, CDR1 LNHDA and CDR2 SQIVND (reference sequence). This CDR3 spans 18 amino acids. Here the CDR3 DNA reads TGTGCCAGTAGTGGACTGACTAGCGGGGCCACCTCCACAGATACGCAGTATTTT. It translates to CASSGLTSGATSTDTQYF.

The CDR3 DNA is TGCGCCAGCAGCCATACAGTGAACACTGAAGCTTTCTTT. This sequence encodes CASSHTVNTEAFF. This sequence joins TRBV4-1 and TRBJ1-1; D is unresolved. Trimming took 3 bases from V and 0 from J, leaving 5 bases between them. CDR3 length equals 13 residues. The germline V gene encodes CDR1 MGHRA and CDR2 YSYEKL.

The CDR3 sequence: CASSLSDDTDTQYF. The CDR3 coding sequence is TGTGCCAGCAGTTTAAGCGACGACACAGATACGCAGTATTTT. The chain couples TRBV27 to TRBJ2-3; D remains unclear. Germline assignment: CDR1 MNHEY and CDR2 SMNVEV (reference sequence). Trimming pared 2 bases from V and 2 bases from J, leaving 8 bases between. This CDR3 has 14 amino acids.

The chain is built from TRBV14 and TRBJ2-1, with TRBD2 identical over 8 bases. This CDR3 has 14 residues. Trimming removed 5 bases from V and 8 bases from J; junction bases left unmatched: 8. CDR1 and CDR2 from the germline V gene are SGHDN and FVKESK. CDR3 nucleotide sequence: TGTGCCAGCAGCGTCAGCGGGGGCGGGGATGAGCAGTTCTTC. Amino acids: CASSVSGGGDEQFF.

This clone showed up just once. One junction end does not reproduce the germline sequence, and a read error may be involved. The CDR3 nucleotides read TGTGCTAGCAGCTTAGAAGCGGGACTAGCGGGGGAGGGGGAGCAGTTCTTC. Its translation is CASSLEAGLAGEGEQFF. This chain uses TRBV7-7 with TRBJ2-1; 14 bases map to TRBD2. The CDR3 consists of 17 residues. CDR1 and CDR2 (germline): SSHAT, FNYEAQ (reference sequence).

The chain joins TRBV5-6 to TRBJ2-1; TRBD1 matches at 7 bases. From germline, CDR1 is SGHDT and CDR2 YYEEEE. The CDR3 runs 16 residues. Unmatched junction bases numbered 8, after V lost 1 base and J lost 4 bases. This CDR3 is CASSLWGTVIYNEQFF. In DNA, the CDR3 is TGTGCCAGCAGCTTGTGGGGGACAGTGATATACAATGAGCAGTTCTTC.

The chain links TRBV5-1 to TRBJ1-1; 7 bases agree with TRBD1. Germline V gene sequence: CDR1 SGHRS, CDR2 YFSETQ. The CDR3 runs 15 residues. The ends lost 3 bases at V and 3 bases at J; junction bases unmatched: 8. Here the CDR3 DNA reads TGCGCCAGCAGCTCTCTACAGGGGATCGACACTGAAGCTTTCTTT. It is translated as CASSSLQGIDTEAFF.

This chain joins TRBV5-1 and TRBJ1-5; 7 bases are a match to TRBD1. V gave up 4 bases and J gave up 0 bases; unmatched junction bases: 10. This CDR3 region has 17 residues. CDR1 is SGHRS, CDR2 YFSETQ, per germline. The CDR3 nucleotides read TGCGCCAGCAGCCCGGGGACAGAAACTTATAGCAATCAGCCCCAGCATTTT. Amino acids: CASSPGTETYSNQPQHF.

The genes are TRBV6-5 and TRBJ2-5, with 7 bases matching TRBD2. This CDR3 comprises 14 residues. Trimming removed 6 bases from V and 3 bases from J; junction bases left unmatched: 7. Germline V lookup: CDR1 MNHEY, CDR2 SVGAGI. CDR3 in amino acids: CASRPGRGEETQYF. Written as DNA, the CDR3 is TGTGCCAGCAGGCCGGGACGGGGGGAAGAGACCCAGTACTTC.

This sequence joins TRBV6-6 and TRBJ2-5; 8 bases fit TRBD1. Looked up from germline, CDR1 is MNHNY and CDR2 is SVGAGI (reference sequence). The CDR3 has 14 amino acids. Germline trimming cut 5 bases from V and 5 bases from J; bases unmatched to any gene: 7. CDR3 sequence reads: CASSGAGGVETQYF. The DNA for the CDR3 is TGTGCCAGCAGTGGGGCAGGGGGCGTTGAGACCCAGTACTTC.

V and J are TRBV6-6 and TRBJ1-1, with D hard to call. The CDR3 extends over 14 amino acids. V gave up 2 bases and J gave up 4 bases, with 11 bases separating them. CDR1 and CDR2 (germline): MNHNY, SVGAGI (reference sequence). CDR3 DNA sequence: TGTGCCAGCAGTTACATAGCGGGGAGCACTGAAGCTTTCTTT. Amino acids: CASSYIAGSTEAFF.

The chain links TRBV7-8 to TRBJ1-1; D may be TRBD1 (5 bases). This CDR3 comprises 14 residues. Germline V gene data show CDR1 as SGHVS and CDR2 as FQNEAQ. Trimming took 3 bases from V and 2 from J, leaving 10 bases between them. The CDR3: CASSFSGDNTEAFF. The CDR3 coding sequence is TGTGCCAGCAGCTTCTCGGGGGATAACACTGAAGCTTTCTTT.

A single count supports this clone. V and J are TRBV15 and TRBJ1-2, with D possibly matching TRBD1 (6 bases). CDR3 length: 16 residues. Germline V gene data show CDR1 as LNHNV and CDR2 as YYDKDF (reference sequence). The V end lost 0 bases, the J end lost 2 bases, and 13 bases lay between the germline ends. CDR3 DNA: TGTGCCACCAGCAGAGATAGGGGGGGGATAAACTATGGCTACACCTTC. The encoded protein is CATSRDRGGINYGYTF.

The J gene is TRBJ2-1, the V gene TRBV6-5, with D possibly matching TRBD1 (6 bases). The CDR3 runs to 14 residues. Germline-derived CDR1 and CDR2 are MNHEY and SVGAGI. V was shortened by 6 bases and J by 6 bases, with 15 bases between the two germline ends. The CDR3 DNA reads TGTGCCAGCAGGGTGGACAGTCCCAGCAATGAGCAGTTCTTC. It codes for CASRVDSPSNEQFF.

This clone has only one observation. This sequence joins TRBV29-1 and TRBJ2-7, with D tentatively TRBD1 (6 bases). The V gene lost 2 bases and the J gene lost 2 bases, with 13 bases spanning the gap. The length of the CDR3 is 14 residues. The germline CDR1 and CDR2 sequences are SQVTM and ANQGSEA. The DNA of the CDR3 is TGCAGCGTTGAATTACTACAGGGCCCCTACGAGCAGTACTTC. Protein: CSVELLQGPYEQYF.

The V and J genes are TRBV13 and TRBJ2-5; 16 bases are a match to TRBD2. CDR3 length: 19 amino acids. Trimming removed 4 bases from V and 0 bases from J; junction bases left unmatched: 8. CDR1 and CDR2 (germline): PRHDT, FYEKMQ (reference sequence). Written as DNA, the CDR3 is TGTGCCAGCAGCTACGGGACTAGCGGGGGGGCCCTCAACCAAGAGACCCAGTACTTC. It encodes CASSYGTSGGALNQETQYF.

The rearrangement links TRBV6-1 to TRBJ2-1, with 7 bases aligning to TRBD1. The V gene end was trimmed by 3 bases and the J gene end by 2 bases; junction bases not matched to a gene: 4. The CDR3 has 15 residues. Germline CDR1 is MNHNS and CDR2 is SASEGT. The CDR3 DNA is TGTGCCAGCAGTGACCACAGGGGCCCCTACAATGAGCAGTTCTTC. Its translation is CASSDHRGPYNEQFF.

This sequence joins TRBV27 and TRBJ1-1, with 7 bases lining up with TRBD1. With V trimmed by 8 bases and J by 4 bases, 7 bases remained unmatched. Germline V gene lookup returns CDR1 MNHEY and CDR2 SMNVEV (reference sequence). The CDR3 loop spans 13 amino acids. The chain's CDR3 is CASGLGGPTEAFF. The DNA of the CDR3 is TGTGCCAGCGGGCTAGGGGGCCCCACTGAAGCTTTCTTT.

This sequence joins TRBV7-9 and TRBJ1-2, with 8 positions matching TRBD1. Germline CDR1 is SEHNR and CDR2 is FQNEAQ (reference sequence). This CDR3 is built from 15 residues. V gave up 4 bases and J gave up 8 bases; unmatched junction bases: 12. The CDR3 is CASSSPTGEARGYTF. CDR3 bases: TGTGCCAGCAGCTCCCCGACAGGGGAAGCTCGCGGCTACACCTTC.

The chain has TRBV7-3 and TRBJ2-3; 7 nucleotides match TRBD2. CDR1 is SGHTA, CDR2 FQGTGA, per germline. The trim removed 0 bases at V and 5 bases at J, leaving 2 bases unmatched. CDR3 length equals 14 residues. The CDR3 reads CASSLTGGGDTQYF. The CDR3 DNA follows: TGTGCCAGCAGCTTAACGGGGGGGGGAGATACGCAGTATTTT.

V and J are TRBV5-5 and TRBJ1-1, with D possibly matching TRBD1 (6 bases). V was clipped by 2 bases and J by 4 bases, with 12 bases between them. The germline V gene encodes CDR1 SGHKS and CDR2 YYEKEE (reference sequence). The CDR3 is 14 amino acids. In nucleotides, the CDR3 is TGTGCCAGCAGCTTCTGGGGGCGCAGCACTGAAGCTTTCTTT. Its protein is CASSFWGRSTEAFF.